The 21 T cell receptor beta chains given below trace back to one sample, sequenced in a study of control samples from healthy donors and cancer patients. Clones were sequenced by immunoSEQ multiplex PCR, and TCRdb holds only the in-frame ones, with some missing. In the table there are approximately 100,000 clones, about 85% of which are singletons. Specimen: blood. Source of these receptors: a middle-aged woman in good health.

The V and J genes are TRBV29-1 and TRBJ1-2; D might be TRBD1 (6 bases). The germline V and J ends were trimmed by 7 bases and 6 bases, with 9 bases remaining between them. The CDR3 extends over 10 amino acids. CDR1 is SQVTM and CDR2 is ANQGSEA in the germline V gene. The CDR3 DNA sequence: TGCAGCGCCCGGACAGATGGCTACACCTTC. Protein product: CSARTDGYTF.

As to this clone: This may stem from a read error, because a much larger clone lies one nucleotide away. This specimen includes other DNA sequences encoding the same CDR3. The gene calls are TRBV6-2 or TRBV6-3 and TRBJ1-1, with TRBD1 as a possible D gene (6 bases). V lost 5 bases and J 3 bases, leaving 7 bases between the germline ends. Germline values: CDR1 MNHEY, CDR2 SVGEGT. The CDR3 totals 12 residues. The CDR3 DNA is TGTGCCAGCAGTACAGGGTACACTGAAGCTTTCTTT. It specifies CASSTGYTEAFF.

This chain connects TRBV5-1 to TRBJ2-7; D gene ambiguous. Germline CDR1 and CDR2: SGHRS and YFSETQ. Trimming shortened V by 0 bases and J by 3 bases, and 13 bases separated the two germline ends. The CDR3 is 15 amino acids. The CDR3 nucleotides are TGCGCCAGCAGCTTGGAAGGGCAAACCTACTACGAGCAGTACTTC. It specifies CASSLEGQTYYEQYF.

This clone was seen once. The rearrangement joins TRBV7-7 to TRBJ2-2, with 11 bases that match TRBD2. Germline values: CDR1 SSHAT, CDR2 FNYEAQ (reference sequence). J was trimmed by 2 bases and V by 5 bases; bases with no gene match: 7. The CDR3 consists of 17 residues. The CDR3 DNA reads TGTGCCAGCAGCCCCCTAGCGGGGGGCCCCAACACCGGGGAGCTGTTTTTT. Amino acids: CASSPLAGGPNTGELFF.

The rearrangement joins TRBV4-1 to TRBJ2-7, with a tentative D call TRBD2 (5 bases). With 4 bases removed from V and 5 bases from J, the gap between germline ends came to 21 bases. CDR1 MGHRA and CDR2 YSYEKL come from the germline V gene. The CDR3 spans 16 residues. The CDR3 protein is CASSLRFEGAFHEQYF. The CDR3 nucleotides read TGCGCCAGCAGCCTACGCTTCGAGGGCGCTTTCCACGAGCAGTACTTC.

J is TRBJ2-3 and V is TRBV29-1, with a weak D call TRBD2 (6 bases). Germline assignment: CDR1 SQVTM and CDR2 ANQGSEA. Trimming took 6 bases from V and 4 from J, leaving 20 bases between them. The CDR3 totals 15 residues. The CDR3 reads CSVDGLPGSADTQYF. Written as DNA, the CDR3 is TGCAGCGTCGATGGACTTCCCGGGAGTGCAGATACGCAGTATTTT.

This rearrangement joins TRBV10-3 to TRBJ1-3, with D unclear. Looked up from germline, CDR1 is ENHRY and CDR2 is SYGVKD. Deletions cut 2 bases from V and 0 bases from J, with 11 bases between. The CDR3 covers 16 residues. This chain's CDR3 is CAISEDNLSSGNTIYF. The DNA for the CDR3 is TGTGCCATCAGTGAGGACAACCTAAGCTCTGGAAACACCATATATTTT.

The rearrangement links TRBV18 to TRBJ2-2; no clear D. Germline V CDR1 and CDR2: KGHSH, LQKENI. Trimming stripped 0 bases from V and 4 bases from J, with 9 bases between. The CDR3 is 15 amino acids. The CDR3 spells CASSPPVTATGELFF. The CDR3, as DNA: TGTGCCAGCTCACCACCGGTAACAGCCACCGGGGAGCTGTTTTTT. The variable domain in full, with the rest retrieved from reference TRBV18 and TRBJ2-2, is NAGVMQNPRHLVRRRGQEARLRCSPMKGHSHVYWYRQLPEEGLKFMVYLQKENIIDESGMPKERFSAEFPKEGPSILRIQQVVRGDSAAYFCASSPPVTATGELFFGEGSRLTVL.

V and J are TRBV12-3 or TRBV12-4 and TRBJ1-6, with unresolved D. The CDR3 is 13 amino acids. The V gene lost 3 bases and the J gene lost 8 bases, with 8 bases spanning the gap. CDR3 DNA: TGTGCCAGCAGTTTTTCTTACGATTCACCCCTCCACTTT. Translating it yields CASSFSYDSPLHF.

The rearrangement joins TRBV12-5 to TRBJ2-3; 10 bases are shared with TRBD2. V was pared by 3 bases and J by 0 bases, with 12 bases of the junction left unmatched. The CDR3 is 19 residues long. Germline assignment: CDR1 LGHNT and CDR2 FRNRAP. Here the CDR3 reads CASGFLSSGGRTSTDTQYF. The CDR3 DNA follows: TGTGCTAGTGGTTTCCTTTCTAGCGGGGGTCGCACTAGCACAGATACGCAGTATTTT.

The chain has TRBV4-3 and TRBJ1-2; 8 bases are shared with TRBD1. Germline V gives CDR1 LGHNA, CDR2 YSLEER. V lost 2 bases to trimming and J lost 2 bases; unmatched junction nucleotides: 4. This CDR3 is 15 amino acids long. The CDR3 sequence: CASSQQTGANYGYTF. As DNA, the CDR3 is TGCGCCAGCAGCCAACAGACAGGGGCGAACTATGGCTACACCTTC.

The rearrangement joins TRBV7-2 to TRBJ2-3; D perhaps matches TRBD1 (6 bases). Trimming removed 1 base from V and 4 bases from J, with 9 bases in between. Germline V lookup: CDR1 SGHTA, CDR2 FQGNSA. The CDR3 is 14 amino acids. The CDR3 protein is CASSLGTDADTQYF. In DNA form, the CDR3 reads TGTGCCAGCAGCTTAGGGACAGACGCAGATACGCAGTATTTT.

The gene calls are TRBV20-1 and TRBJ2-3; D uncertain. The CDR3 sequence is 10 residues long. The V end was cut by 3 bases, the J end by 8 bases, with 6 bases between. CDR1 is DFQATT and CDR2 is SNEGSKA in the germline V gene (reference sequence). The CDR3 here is CSASFSTQYF. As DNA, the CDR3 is TGCAGTGCTAGTTTCTCTACGCAGTATTTT.

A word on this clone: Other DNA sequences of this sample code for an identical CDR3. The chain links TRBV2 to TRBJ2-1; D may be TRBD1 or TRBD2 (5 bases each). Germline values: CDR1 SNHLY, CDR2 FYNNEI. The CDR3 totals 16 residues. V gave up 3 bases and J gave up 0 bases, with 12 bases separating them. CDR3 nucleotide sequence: TGTGCCAGCAGTGAGAGAGGGGCGAGCTCCTACAATGAGCAGTTCTTC. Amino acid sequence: CASSERGASSYNEQFF.

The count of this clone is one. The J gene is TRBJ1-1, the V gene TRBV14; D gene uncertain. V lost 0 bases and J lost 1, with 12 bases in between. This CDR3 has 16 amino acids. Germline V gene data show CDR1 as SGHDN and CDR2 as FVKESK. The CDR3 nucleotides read TGTGCCAGCAGCCAAGATCGGGCCCGGAGGAACACTGAAGCTTTCTTT. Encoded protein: CASSQDRARRNTEAFF.

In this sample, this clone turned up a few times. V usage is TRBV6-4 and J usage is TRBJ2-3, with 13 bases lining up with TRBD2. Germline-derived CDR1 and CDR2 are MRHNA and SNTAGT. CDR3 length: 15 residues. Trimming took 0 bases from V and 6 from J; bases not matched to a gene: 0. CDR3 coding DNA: TGTGCCAGCAGTGACTCGACTAGCGGGGGGGATACGCAGTATTTT. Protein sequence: CASSDSTSGGDTQYF.

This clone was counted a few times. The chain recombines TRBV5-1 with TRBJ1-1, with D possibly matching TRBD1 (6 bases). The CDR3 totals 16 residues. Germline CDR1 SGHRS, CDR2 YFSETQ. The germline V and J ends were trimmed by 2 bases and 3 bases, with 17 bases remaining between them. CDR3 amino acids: CASSFLGGRGYTEAFF. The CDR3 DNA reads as TGCGCCAGCAGCTTCCTTGGGGGCAGGGGATACACTGAAGCTTTCTTT.

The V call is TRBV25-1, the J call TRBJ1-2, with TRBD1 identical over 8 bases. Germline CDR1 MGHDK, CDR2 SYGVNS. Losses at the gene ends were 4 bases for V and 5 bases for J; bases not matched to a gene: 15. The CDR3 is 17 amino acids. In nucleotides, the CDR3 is TGTGCCAGCAGTGCAGATGGTAGGACAGGGTTAAAGTATGGCTACACCTTC. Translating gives CASSADGRTGLKYGYTF.

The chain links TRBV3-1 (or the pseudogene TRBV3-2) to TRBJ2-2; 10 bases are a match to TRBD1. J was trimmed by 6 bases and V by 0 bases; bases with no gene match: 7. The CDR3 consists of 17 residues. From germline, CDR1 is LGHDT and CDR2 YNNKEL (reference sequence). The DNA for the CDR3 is TGTGCCAGCAGCCAAGAGATAGGACAGGGGGAAGCCGGGGAGCTGTTTTTT. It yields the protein CASSQEIGQGEAGELFF.

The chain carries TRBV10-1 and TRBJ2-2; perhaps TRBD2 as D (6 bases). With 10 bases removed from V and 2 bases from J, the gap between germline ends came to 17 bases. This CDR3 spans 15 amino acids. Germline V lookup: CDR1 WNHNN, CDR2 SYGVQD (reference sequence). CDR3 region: CATGLGDSNTGELFF. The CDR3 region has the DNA TGCGCCACCGGACTGGGGGACTCTAACACCGGGGAGCTGTTTTTT.

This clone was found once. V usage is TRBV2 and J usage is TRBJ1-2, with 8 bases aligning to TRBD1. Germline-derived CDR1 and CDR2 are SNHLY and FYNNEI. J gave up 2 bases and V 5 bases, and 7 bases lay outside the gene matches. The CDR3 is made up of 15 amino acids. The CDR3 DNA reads TGTGCCAGCAGTTTTACAGGGGGACGAAACTATGGCTACACCTTC. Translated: CASSFTGGRNYGYTF.